A selection of T cell receptor beta chains follows, all from one sample in a study of blood T cell repertoires in COVID-19. TCRdb's copy holds only in-frame clones and misses some; the assay was immunoSEQ multiplex PCR. Of approximately 90,000 clones detected, around 85% appear once; the ten largest clones hold 4% to 5.5%. Material: peripheral blood. The source of these receptors is a man between 60 and 75 years old with acute or convalescent COVID-19. The CDR3 runs from the conserved cysteine through the conserved F or W. Fields, in order: V gene, CDR3 length, J gene, CDR3 protein.

TRBV7-9,12,TRBJ2-7,CASSRGGYEQYF
TRBV29-1,17,TRBJ2-1,CSVEDLRATATSNEQFF
TRBV6-6,15,TRBJ2-2,CASSYSTSGGGELFF
TRBV4-1,15,TRBJ1-2,CASSKQDSPNYGYTF
TRBV7-2,16,TRBJ1-6,CASSLAGAGINSPLHF
TRBV6-5,14,TRBJ1-1,CASSYSGGGTEAFF
TRBV2,15,TRBJ2-5,CASSDWDRGLQTQYF
TRBV6-5,11,TRBJ1-1,CASRTGFWAFF
TRBV7-2,13,TRBJ1-2,CASSSDRPGPYTF
TRBV24-1,15,TRBJ2-7,CATSDLTSVSYEQYF
TRBV15,12,TRBJ2-3,CATSTGLAKQYF
TRBV27,13,TRBJ2-7,CASSPSGWNEQYF
TRBV2,13,TRBJ1-5,CASSYRGDQPQHF
TRBV2,15,TRBJ2-3,CASRVTGRSTDTQYF
TRBV7-8,15,TRBJ1-5,CASSSGTGGNQPQHF
TRBV24-1,15,TRBJ2-5,CATSDSRDNQETQYF
TRBV7-7,14,TRBJ2-5,CASSLAGGQETQYF
TRBV5-1,14,TRBJ2-7,CASTPGQGAREQYF
TRBV19,12,TRBJ1-1,CATKTGQTEAFF
TRBV3-1/TRBV3-2,16,TRBJ2-3,CASSQVGTGVTDTQYF
TRBV5-6,15,TRBJ1-2,CASSFRGGFNYGYTF
TRBV5-1,16,TRBJ2-5,CASSLSVAGRQETQYF
TRBV15,16,TRBJ2-6,CATSRDQGSGANVLTF
TRBV9,14,TRBJ2-7,CASSVAVGAGEQYF
TRBV5-1,13,TRBJ1-6,CASSDPGVSPLHF
TRBV6-2/TRBV6-3,11,TRBJ2-7,CASSYTYEQYF
TRBV5-4,15,TRBJ2-7,CASSLGDRGLNEQYF
TRBV30,14,TRBJ1-1,CAWSATGGWTEAFF
TRBV6-5,15,TRBJ1-2,CASSYGGGPTYGYTF
TRBV9,14,TRBJ1-1,CASSAGQGNTEAFF
TRBV5-6,14,TRBJ2-1,CASSLQGPYNEQFF
TRBV7-2,15,TRBJ1-6,CASSSRGQVNSPLHF
TRBV12-5,15,TRBJ2-1,CASGSGQGELNEQFF
TRBV23-1,17,TRBJ1-3,CASSQSAGPSSGNTIYF
TRBV1,16,TRBJ2-3,CTSSQQGSGGTDTQYF
TRBV7-2,12,TRBJ2-3,CASSSSTDTQYF
TRBV6-5,14,TRBJ1-5,CASSSTGGNQPQHF
TRBV19,18,TRBJ2-5,CASSMAIQSGAVEETQYF
TRBV11-3,16,TRBJ2-7,CASSFPGTGISYEQYF